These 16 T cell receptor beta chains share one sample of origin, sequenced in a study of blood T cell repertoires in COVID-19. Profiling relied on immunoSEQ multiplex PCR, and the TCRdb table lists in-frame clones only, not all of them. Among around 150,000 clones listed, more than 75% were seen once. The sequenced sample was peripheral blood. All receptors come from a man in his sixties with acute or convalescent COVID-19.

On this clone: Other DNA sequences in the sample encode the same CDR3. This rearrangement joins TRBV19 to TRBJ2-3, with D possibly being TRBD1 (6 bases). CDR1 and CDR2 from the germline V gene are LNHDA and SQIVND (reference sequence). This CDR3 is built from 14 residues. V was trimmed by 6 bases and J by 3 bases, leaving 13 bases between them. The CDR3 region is CASRLTGGTDTQYF. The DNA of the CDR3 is TGTGCCAGTAGGCTGACAGGTGGTACAGATACGCAGTATTTT.

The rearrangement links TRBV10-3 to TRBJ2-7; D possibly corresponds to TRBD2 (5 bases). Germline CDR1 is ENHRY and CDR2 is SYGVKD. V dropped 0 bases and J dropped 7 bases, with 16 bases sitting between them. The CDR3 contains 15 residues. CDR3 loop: CAISESQTGRREQYF. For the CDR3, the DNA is TGTGCCATCAGTGAGTCCCAGACGGGGAGAAGGGAGCAGTACTTC.

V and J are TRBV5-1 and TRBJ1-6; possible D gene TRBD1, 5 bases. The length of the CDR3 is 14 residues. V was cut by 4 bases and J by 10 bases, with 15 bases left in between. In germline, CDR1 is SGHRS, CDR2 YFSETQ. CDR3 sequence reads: CASSPGLDGSPLHF. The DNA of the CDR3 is TGCGCCAGCAGCCCGGGACTCGACGGGTCACCCCTCCACTTT.

CDR3 amino acids: CASRTGGAGNQPQHF. The CDR3 bases are TGTGCCAGCAGGACCGGGGGTGCCGGCAATCAGCCCCAGCATTTT. This sequence joins TRBV27 and TRBJ1-5, with D possibly being TRBD1 (5 bases). The CDR3 is made up of 15 amino acids. V was clipped by 6 bases and J by 2 bases, with 14 bases between them. Germline loops: CDR1 MNHEY, CDR2 SMNVEV (reference sequence).

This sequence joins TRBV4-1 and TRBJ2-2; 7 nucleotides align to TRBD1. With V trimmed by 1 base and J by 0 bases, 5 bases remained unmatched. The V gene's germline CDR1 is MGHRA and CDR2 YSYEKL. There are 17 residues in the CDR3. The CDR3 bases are TGCGCCAGCAGCCAAGTGCCGGGACAGACGAACACCGGGGAGCTGTTTTTT. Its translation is CASSQVPGQTNTGELFF.

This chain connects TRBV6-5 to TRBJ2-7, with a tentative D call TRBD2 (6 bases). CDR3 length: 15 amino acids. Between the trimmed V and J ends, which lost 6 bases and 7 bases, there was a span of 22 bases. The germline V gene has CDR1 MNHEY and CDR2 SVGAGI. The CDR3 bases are TGTGCCAGCAGGGGGATACAGTCGGCGGGGAGGGAGCAGTACTTC. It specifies CASRGIQSAGREQYF.

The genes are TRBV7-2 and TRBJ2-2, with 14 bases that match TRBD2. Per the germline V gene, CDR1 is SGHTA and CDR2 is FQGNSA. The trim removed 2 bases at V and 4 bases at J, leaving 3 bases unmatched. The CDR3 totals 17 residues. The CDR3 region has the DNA TGTGCCAGCAGCTTAACGGGACTAGCGGGAGTCACCGGGGAGCTGTTTTTT. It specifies CASSLTGLAGVTGELFF.

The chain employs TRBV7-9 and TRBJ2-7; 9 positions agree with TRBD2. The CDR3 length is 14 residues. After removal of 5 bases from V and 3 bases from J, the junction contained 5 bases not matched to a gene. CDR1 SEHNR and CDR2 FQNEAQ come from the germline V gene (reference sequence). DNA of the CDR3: TGTGCCAGCAGCGGGACTAGCAGACTCTACGAGCAGTACTTC. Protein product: CASSGTSRLYEQYF.

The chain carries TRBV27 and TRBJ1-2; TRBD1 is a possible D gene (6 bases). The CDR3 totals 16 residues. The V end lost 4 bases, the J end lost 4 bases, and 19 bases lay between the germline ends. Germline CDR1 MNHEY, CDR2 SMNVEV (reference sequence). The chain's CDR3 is CASSSNPGHSFYGYTF. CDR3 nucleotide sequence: TGTGCCAGCAGTTCCAACCCGGGACACTCCTTCTATGGCTACACCTTC.

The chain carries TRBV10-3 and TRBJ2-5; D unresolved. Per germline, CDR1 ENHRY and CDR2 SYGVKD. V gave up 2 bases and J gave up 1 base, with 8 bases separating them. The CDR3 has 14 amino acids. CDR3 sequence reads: CAISERSGQETQYF. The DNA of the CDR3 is TGTGCCATCAGTGAGAGGTCAGGCCAAGAGACCCAGTACTTC.

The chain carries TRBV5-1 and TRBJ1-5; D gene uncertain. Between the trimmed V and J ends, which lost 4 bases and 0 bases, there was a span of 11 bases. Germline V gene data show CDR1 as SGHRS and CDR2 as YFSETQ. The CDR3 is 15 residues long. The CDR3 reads CASSAGGGSNQPQHF. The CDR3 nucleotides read TGCGCCAGCAGCGCGGGTGGTGGTAGCAATCAGCCCCAGCATTTT. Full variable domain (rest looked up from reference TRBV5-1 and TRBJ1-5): KAGVTQTPRYLIKTRGQQVTLSCSPISGHRSVSWYQQTPGQGLQFLFEYFSETQRNKGNFPGRFSGRQFSNSRSEMNVSTLELGDSALYLCASSAGGGSNQPQHFGDGTRLSIL.

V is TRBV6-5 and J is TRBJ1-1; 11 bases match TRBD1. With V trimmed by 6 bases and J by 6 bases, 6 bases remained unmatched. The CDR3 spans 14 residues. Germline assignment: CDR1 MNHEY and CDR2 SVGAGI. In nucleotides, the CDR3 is TGTGCCAGCAGACCCGGACAGGGGGCCGCTGAAGCTTTCTTT. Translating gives CASRPGQGAAEAFF.

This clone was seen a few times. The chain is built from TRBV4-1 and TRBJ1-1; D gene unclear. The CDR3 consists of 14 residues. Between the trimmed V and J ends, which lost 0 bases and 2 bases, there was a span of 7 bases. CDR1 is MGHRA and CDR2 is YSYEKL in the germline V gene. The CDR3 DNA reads TGCGCCAGCAGCCAAGATATCGGTAACACTGAAGCTTTCTTT. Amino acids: CASSQDIGNTEAFF.

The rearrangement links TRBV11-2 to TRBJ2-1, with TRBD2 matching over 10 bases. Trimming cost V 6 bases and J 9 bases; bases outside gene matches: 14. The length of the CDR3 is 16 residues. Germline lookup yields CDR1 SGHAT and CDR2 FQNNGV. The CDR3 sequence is CASRVGLAASGGEQFF. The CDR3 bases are TGTGCCAGCAGGGTTGGACTAGCGGCGTCAGGTGGTGAGCAGTTCTTC.

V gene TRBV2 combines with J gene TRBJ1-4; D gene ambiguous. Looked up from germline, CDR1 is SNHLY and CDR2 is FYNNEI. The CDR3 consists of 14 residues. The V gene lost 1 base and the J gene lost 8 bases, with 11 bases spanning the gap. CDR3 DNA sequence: TGTGCCAGCAGTGAAGGGCAGCCGGGGGAAAAACTGTTTTTT. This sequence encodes CASSEGQPGEKLFF.

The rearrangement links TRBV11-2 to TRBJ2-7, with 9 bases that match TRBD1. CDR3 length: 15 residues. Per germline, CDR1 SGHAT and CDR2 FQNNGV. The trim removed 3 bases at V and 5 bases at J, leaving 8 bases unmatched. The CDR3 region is CASSFPGQGIHEQYF. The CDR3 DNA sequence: TGTGCCAGCAGCTTTCCGGGACAGGGTATCCACGAGCAGTACTTC.